This TCR beta chain was retrieved from a study of CD4 T cells in relation to SARS-CoV-2 and coronaviruses. Sequencing was performed with immunoSEQ multiplex PCR; in TCRdb, only in-frame clones are kept and a portion is missing. The sample has 16,000 or so clones, 65% to 85% seen once. Before the COVID-19 pandemic, during about 2011-2019, CD4+ T cells were taken from unexposed donors. The cells were cultured for about ten days before CD4+ T cells were isolated. Roughly 2 million PBMCs per well were cultured with about 9.4 IU/ml IL-2. V was shortened by 7 bases and J by 1 base, with 10 bases between the two germline ends. Germline V gene sequence: CDR1 MNHEY, CDR2 SVGAGI. The CDR3 loop spans 14 amino acids. The sample holds one count of this clone. The antigen is not known.

The sequence was obtained from a human donor in good health. This sequence joins TRBV6-5 and TRBJ2-2; weak D call: TRBD2 (6 bases). Sequencing used CD4+ T cells from PBMCs, cultured in vitro. The CDR3 spells CASIRSGNTGELFF. Here the CDR3 DNA reads TGTGCCAGCATCCGTAGCGGGAACACCGGGGAGCTGTTTTTT.